Listed below are T cell receptor beta chains from one sample, sequenced in a study of blood T cells in healthy people across ages. TCRdb analysed the 5' RACE reads with MiXCR anew, one entry per CDR3 protein. Among fewer than 800,000 distinct CDR3 sequences, roughly 49% were seen once, and the ten largest hold around a third. The sequenced material came from blood. The receptor source for this set is a woman aged 60-75 years in good health. Each CDR3 is given with its conserved first and last residue. Clone size is not always given. Where it is, it says once, few, many or a class for expanded clones.

clone size: few; V gene: TRBV6-5; J gene: TRBJ1-4; CDR3 protein: CASSYGGLGEKLFF
clone size: few; V gene: TRBV20-1; J gene: TRBJ2-7; CDR3 protein: CSAWSGVAWEYF
clone size: -; V gene: TRBV20-1; J gene: -; CDR3 protein: CSARESGTSWGQETQYF
clone size: -; V gene: TRBV6-2/TRBV6-3; J gene: TRBJ2-7; CDR3 protein: CAGSSQDHNEQYF
clone size: -; V gene: TRBV5-5; J gene: TRBJ1-5; CDR3 protein: CASSPESGYQPQHF
clone size: -; V gene: TRBV20-1; J gene: TRBJ2-3; CDR3 protein: CSASKGGAPQYF
clone size: -; V gene: TRBV6-2/TRBV6-3; J gene: TRBJ1-5; CDR3 protein: CASSTDSPNQPQHF
clone size: few; V gene: TRBV19; J gene: TRBJ2-3; CDR3 protein: CASSISGGATDTQYF
clone size: -; V gene: TRBV7-9; J gene: TRBJ1-2; CDR3 protein: CASSLVAQGAGGYTF
clone size: -; V gene: TRBV20-1; J gene: -; CDR3 protein: CSAEDQGGEQYF
clone size: -; V gene: TRBV5-6; J gene: TRBJ2-2; CDR3 protein: CASSVGVPGELFF
clone size: -; V gene: TRBV7-2; J gene: TRBJ2-5; CDR3 protein: CASSRSTSGGKETQYF
clone size: -; V gene: TRBV6-6; J gene: TRBJ1-3; CDR3 protein: CASSRGSGNTIYF
clone size: -; V gene: TRBV27; J gene: TRBJ1-4; CDR3 protein: CASSLSSRPGGREKLFF
clone size: -; V gene: TRBV28; J gene: TRBJ1-2; CDR3 protein: CASSLTVWVGYTF
clone size: many; V gene: TRBV20-1; J gene: TRBJ2-7; CDR3 protein: CSARQGYEQYF
clone size: many; V gene: TRBV20-1; J gene: TRBJ1-2; CDR3 protein: CSAPDPAKGYTF
clone size: few; V gene: TRBV7-2; J gene: TRBJ1-2; CDR3 protein: CASSTRRAYGYTF
clone size: once; V gene: TRBV2; J gene: TRBJ2-7; CDR3 protein: CASTGLAGDYGQYF
clone size: -; V gene: TRBV6-6; J gene: TRBJ1-1; CDR3 protein: CASSGLDRGLFEAFF
clone size: -; V gene: TRBV18; J gene: TRBJ2-7; CDR3 protein: CASSPSNGERYEQYF
clone size: few; V gene: TRBV7-2; J gene: TRBJ1-4; CDR3 protein: CASSLVQDLNNEKLFF
clone size: few; V gene: TRBV3-1; J gene: TRBJ2-7; CDR3 protein: CASSQGAGRMAYEQYF
clone size: -; V gene: TRBV29-1; J gene: TRBJ2-7; CDR3 protein: CGVVRQGGTYEQYF
clone size: -; V gene: TRBV5-6; J gene: TRBJ2-5; CDR3 protein: CASSPGGGHQETQYF
clone size: few; V gene: TRBV20-1; J gene: TRBJ2-7; CDR3 protein: CSARRGALGTEQYF
clone size: many; V gene: TRBV25-1; J gene: TRBJ1-1; CDR3 protein: CASSEQGGTEAFF
clone size: few; V gene: TRBV20-1; J gene: TRBJ2-1; CDR3 protein: CSATTSGAYNEQFF
clone size: -; V gene: TRBV20-1; J gene: TRBJ2-1; CDR3 protein: CSAMSGELTYEQFF
clone size: -; V gene: TRBV6-5; J gene: TRBJ1-6; CDR3 protein: CASSYSSRDSPLHF
clone size: -; V gene: TRBV9; J gene: TRBJ2-3; CDR3 protein: CASSVLSWGDTQYF
clone size: -; V gene: TRBV4-1; J gene: TRBJ2-7; CDR3 protein: CASSQGSGPYEQYF
clone size: -; V gene: TRBV18; J gene: TRBJ2-3; CDR3 protein: CASARKGDTQYF
clone size: -; V gene: TRBV2; J gene: TRBJ1-5; CDR3 protein: CASKGERVGQPQHF
clone size: few; V gene: TRBV7-2; J gene: TRBJ2-3; CDR3 protein: CASSLAPAGGTDTQYF
clone size: -; V gene: TRBV7-2; J gene: TRBJ2-6; CDR3 protein: CASSLQGSSGANVLTF
clone size: -; V gene: TRBV15; J gene: TRBJ1-1; CDR3 protein: CATSTYKGNTEAFF
clone size: -; V gene: TRBV20-1; J gene: TRBJ2-2; CDR3 protein: CSARPRTGGTGELFF
clone size: -; V gene: TRBV28; J gene: -; CDR3 protein: CASSPSGSGDIQYF
clone size: -; V gene: TRBV20-1; J gene: TRBJ2-5; CDR3 protein: CSARRSGSSGRALQETQYF
clone size: few; V gene: TRBV12-3/TRBV12-4; J gene: TRBJ1-1; CDR3 protein: CASSQGLRTEAFF
clone size: few; V gene: TRBV7-9; J gene: TRBJ2-7; CDR3 protein: CASSLAPGQGGEQYF
clone size: -; V gene: TRBV5-1; J gene: TRBJ2-5; CDR3 protein: CASSFGTGGEETQYF
clone size: -; V gene: TRBV4-2; J gene: TRBJ2-1; CDR3 protein: CASSRGSSYNEQFF
clone size: few; V gene: TRBV6-2/TRBV6-3; J gene: TRBJ2-7; CDR3 protein: CASSYVREFDEQYF
clone size: -; V gene: TRBV5-1; J gene: TRBJ2-7; CDR3 protein: CASRAGGRINSYEQYF
clone size: few; V gene: TRBV15; J gene: TRBJ1-4; CDR3 protein: CATSRDYGNEKLFF
clone size: few; V gene: TRBV28; J gene: TRBJ2-7; CDR3 protein: CASSLRVDRRWAYEQYF
clone size: many; V gene: TRBV11-2; J gene: TRBJ2-6; CDR3 protein: CASSLDSGANVLTF
clone size: few; V gene: TRBV29-1; J gene: TRBJ1-2; CDR3 protein: CSTGQGYGYTF
clone size: -; V gene: TRBV24-1; J gene: TRBJ2-4; CDR3 protein: CATSEAGPGGNIQYF
clone size: -; V gene: TRBV7-2; J gene: -; CDR3 protein: CASSLDYSAYNEQYF
clone size: few; V gene: TRBV11-2; J gene: TRBJ2-5; CDR3 protein: CASSLGVPSGSWETQYF
clone size: -; V gene: TRBV12-3/TRBV12-4; J gene: TRBJ1-6; CDR3 protein: CASRTFQGASPLHF
clone size: few; V gene: TRBV20-1; J gene: TRBJ2-5; CDR3 protein: CSALAGKETQYF
clone size: -; V gene: TRBV18; J gene: TRBJ2-7; CDR3 protein: CASSEQKGGKGEQYF
clone size: -; V gene: TRBV29-1; J gene: TRBJ2-1; CDR3 protein: CSVESANPDAYNEQFF
clone size: few; V gene: TRBV18; J gene: TRBJ1-2; CDR3 protein: CASSPLGTTDYGYTF
clone size: -; V gene: TRBV20-1; J gene: -; CDR3 protein: CSASPEGKTQYF